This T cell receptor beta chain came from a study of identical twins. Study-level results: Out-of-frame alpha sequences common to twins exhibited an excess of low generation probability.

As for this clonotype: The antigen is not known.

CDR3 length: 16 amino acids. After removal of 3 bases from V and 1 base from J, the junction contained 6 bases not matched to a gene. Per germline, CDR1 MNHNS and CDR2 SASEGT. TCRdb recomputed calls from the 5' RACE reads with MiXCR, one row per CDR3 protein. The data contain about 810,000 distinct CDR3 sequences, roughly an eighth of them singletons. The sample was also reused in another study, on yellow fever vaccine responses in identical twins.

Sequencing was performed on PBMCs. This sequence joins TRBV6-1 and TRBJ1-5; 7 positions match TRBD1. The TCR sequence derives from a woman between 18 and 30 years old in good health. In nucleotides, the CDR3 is TGTGCCAGCAGTGAGGGTCTACAGGGGAGCAATCAGCCCCAGCATTTT. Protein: CASSEGLQGSNQPQHF.